The following is a T cell receptor (beta chain) sequence with its context. Its antigen is currently unknown. The data stem from a study of T cell responses to AZD1222 COVID-19 vaccine. Study outcomes and limitations: Along spike, vaccine-associated CD4 TCRs were found throughout, with dominance at 160-218 and 743-854.

Profiling relied on immunoSEQ multiplex PCR, and the TCRdb table lists in-frame clones only, not all of them. The table includes under 70,000 clones, approximately 80% detected once. Between the trimmed V and J ends, which lost 7 bases and 2 bases, there was a span of 12 bases. The CDR3 is 14 amino acids. Germline CDR1 MNHEY, CDR2 SVGAGI. This clonotype originated in an adult in good health. The material sequenced was peripheral blood, taken on day 0 of AZD1222 vaccination. The V gene is TRBV6-5, the J gene TRBJ1-5, with a possible D match to TRBD1 (6 bases). In nucleotides, the CDR3 is TGTGCCAGCACCTCAGGGGACGGCAATCAGCCCCAGCATTTT. This translates into CASTSGDGNQPQHF.